This T cell receptor beta chain stems from a study of cytomegalovirus exposure and HLA in healthy donors. Study details: In a later analysis, the approximately 120 validation repertoires were reported to have used the same platform as the roughly 730 first-cohort repertoires.

Trimming removed 5 bases from V and 0 bases from J; junction bases left unmatched: 9. The CDR3 has 16 amino acids. Germline loops: CDR1 SEHNR, CDR2 FQNEAQ (reference sequence). Clones were sequenced by immunoSEQ multiplex PCR, and TCRdb holds only the in-frame ones, with some missing. The table has about 150,000 clones, approximately 91% seen once. The donors were members of the validation cohort, which comprised around 110 subjects and was separate from the first cohort of 670 or so subjects. The sequence derives from a man younger than 30 in good health and CMV-seronegative. This chain joins TRBV7-9 and TRBJ2-7, with TRBD1 identical over 8 bases. Sequencing was carried out using PBMCs. The CDR3 DNA reads TGTGCCAGCAGCCTGCGACAGGGGTCCTCCTCCTACGAGCAGTACTTC. Amino acids: CASSLRQGSSSYEQYF. Variable domain in full (rest from reference TRBV7-9 and TRBJ2-7): DTGVSQNPRHKITKRGQNVTFRCDPISEHNRLYWYRQTLGQGPEFLTYFQNEAQLEKSRLLSDRFSAERPKGSFSTLEIQRTEQGDSAMYLCASSLRQGSSSYEQYFGPGTRLTVT.